This is a list of T cell receptor beta chains from one sample in a study of blood T cell repertoires in COVID-19. Using immunoSEQ multiplex PCR, the repertoire was profiled, and TCRdb retains in-frame clones only, with some absent. The sample contains roughly 200,000 clones, more than 70% of which appear only once. Sequencing used peripheral blood. These receptors all come from a man in his forties or fifties with COVID-19, enrolled during active disease. The CDR3 runs from the conserved cysteine through the conserved F or W. A D gene is named only where the DNA matches it firmly. Some rows mark clone size as missing; the rest say once, few, many or name a class of expanded clone.

CDR3 length: 15
clone size: -
D gene: TRBD2
V gene: TRBV7-3
J gene: TRBJ2-1
CDR3 DNA: TGTGCCAGCAGCGTACTAGCGGGGCCATACAATGAGCAGTTCTTC
CDR3 protein: CASSVLAGPYNEQFF

CDR3 length: 17
clone size: -
D gene: TRBD1
V gene: TRBV7-2
J gene: TRBJ2-7
CDR3 DNA: TGTGCCAGCAGCTTAATAGTTGGACAGGGAGCGGGTTACGAGCAGTACTTC
CDR3 protein: CASSLIVGQGAGYEQYF

CDR3 length: 15
clone size: -
D gene: TRBD2
V gene: TRBV19
J gene: TRBJ2-3
CDR3 DNA: TGTGCCAGTAGTCACCCGGGACTAGCGACAGATACGCAGTATTTT
CDR3 protein: CASSHPGLATDTQYF

CDR3 length: 15
clone size: -
D gene: -
V gene: TRBV7-2
J gene: TRBJ2-2
CDR3 DNA: TGTGCCAGCAGCTTAGCGAGGGGGAGCACTGGGGAGCTGTTTTTT
CDR3 protein: CASSLARGSTGELFF

CDR3 length: 13
clone size: -
D gene: -
V gene: TRBV29-1
J gene: TRBJ1-1
CDR3 DNA: TGCAGCGTTCGGGGTCGGCTCAGGACTGAAGCTTTCTTT
CDR3 protein: CSVRGRLRTEAFF

CDR3 length: 14
clone size: -
D gene: -
V gene: TRBV3-1/TRBV3-2
J gene: TRBJ2-7
CDR3 DNA: TGTGCCAGCAGCCAGCTCGCGGGGTACGACGAGCAGTACTTC
CDR3 protein: CASSQLAGYDEQYF

CDR3 length: 14
clone size: -
D gene: TRBD1
V gene: TRBV7-8
J gene: TRBJ1-2
CDR3 DNA: TGTGCCAGCAGCCCATGGACAGGGCCGAGCGGCTACACCTTC
CDR3 protein: CASSPWTGPSGYTF

CDR3 length: 16
clone size: -
D gene: -
V gene: TRBV7-8
J gene: TRBJ1-5
CDR3 DNA: TGTGCCAGCAGCTTAGGGATAGGGGGGGAGAATCAGCCCCAGCATTTT
CDR3 protein: CASSLGIGGENQPQHF

CDR3 length: 16
clone size: -
D gene: -
V gene: TRBV19
J gene: TRBJ2-3
CDR3 DNA: TGTGCCAGTAGCACCGGACGCGGGGTGGCAGGAGATACGCAGTATTTT
CDR3 protein: CASSTGRGVAGDTQYF

CDR3 length: 14
clone size: -
D gene: -
V gene: TRBV7-9
J gene: TRBJ2-4
CDR3 DNA: TGTGCCAGCAGCTTAGATAAGACTGGTGGCATTCAGTACTTC
CDR3 protein: CASSLDKTGGIQYF

CDR3 length: 13
clone size: -
D gene: -
V gene: TRBV12-3/TRBV12-4
J gene: TRBJ2-7
CDR3 DNA: TGTGCCAGCAGTCCCGGGATGTCCTACGAGCAGTACTTC
CDR3 protein: CASSPGMSYEQYF

CDR3 length: 17
clone size: -
D gene: TRBD2
V gene: TRBV2
J gene: TRBJ2-2
CDR3 DNA: TGTGCCAGCAGTGAAGTATTAGCGGGACCGAACACCGGGGAGCTGTTTTTT
CDR3 protein: CASSEVLAGPNTGELFF

CDR3 length: 13
clone size: -
D gene: -
V gene: TRBV6-5
J gene: TRBJ2-7
CDR3 DNA: TGTGCCATCATGACTTCGTACTCCTACGAGCAGTACTTC
CDR3 protein: CAIMTSYSYEQYF

CDR3 length: 16
clone size: -
D gene: TRBD2
V gene: TRBV27
J gene: TRBJ2-3
CDR3 DNA: TGTGCCAGCAGTTTATCCCAGCGGGGCCCCGGGGATACGCAGTATTTT
CDR3 protein: CASSLSQRGPGDTQYF

CDR3 length: 19
clone size: -
D gene: -
V gene: TRBV15
J gene: TRBJ2-2
CDR3 DNA: TGTGCCACCAGCAGAGGCTGGACAGCCAATAGCCAGAACACCGGGGAGCTGTTTTTT
CDR3 protein: CATSRGWTANSQNTGELFF

CDR3 length: 13
clone size: -
D gene: -
V gene: TRBV6-5
J gene: TRBJ1-1
CDR3 DNA: TGTGCCAGCACCAACGCAGGGAAGGGTGAAGCTTTCTTT
CDR3 protein: CASTNAGKGEAFF

CDR3 length: 20
clone size: -
D gene: TRBD2
V gene: TRBV19
J gene: TRBJ2-3
CDR3 DNA: TGTGCCAGTAGTATAGACGTTCTAGCGGGGGCCTCATCTAGCACAGATACGCAGTATTTT
CDR3 protein: CASSIDVLAGASSSTDTQYF

CDR3 length: 14
clone size: -
D gene: TRBD1
V gene: TRBV19
J gene: TRBJ2-7
CDR3 DNA: TGTGCCAGTAGTAGCGGGACAGGGGGCTACGAGCAGTACTTC
CDR3 protein: CASSSGTGGYEQYF

CDR3 length: 16
clone size: -
D gene: -
V gene: TRBV4-3
J gene: TRBJ1-3
CDR3 DNA: TGCGCCAGCAGCCAAGAACAGCCAAGCTCTGGAAACACCATATATTTT
CDR3 protein: CASSQEQPSSGNTIYF

CDR3 length: 14
clone size: -
D gene: TRBD1
V gene: TRBV19
J gene: TRBJ2-7
CDR3 DNA: TGTGCCAGTAGCACGACAGGGCGCTCCTACGAGCAGTACTTC
CDR3 protein: CASSTTGRSYEQYF

CDR3 length: 15
clone size: -
D gene: -
V gene: TRBV28
J gene: TRBJ1-1
CDR3 DNA: TGTGCCAGCAGGGCACCTCAGGGGTGGGCCACTGAAGCTTTCTTT
CDR3 protein: CASRAPQGWATEAFF

CDR3 length: 15
clone size: -
D gene: TRBD1
V gene: TRBV2
J gene: TRBJ2-2
CDR3 DNA: TGTGCCAGCAGTGCCGGGACAGGGCAGACCGGGGAGCTGTTTTTT
CDR3 protein: CASSAGTGQTGELFF

CDR3 length: 16
clone size: few
D gene: -
V gene: TRBV6-2/TRBV6-3
J gene: TRBJ2-5
CDR3 DNA: TGTGCCAGCAGTTACGGTGGCGGGCTAGCTGAGGAGACCCAGTACTTC
CDR3 protein: CASSYGGGLAEETQYF

CDR3 length: 16
clone size: -
D gene: -
V gene: TRBV5-1
J gene: TRBJ1-6
CDR3 DNA: TGCGCCAGCAGCCGGGACTTAAGCTCCTATAATTCACCCCTCCACTTT
CDR3 protein: CASSRDLSSYNSPLHF

CDR3 length: 13
clone size: -
D gene: -
V gene: TRBV19
J gene: TRBJ2-3
CDR3 DNA: TGTGCCAGTAGTATCGGGGGCACAGATACGCAGTATTTT
CDR3 protein: CASSIGGTDTQYF

CDR3 length: 15
clone size: -
D gene: -
V gene: TRBV21-1
J gene: TRBJ1-5
CDR3 DNA: TGTGCCAGCAGCGAACCGGGACAGGAACCCCAGCCCCAGCATTTT
CDR3 protein: CASSEPGQEPQPQHF

CDR3 length: 15
clone size: -
D gene: -
V gene: TRBV21-1
J gene: TRBJ1-4
CDR3 DNA: TGTGCCAGCAGCACCCGACAGGATTGTCAAGAAAAACTGTTTTTT
CDR3 protein: CASSTRQDCQEKLFF

CDR3 length: 15
clone size: -
D gene: TRBD2
V gene: TRBV19
J gene: TRBJ2-1
CDR3 DNA: TGTGCCAGTATCGGGGGGGACGCCTCCTACAATGAGCAGTTCTTC
CDR3 protein: CASIGGDASYNEQFF

CDR3 length: 15
clone size: -
D gene: -
V gene: TRBV7-5
J gene: TRBJ2-7
CDR3 DNA: TGTGCCAGAAGCTCGACTAGCAACCACTCCTACGAGCAGTACTTC
CDR3 protein: CARSSTSNHSYEQYF

CDR3 length: 14
clone size: -
D gene: -
V gene: TRBV5-4
J gene: TRBJ2-2
CDR3 DNA: TGTGCCAGCAGCCCCGCGACAGTCACCGGGGAGCTGTTTTTT
CDR3 protein: CASSPATVTGELFF

CDR3 length: 16
clone size: once
D gene: -
V gene: TRBV18
J gene: TRBJ2-2
CDR3 DNA: TGTGCCAGCTCACCCTTGGGGGCGATAAACACCGGGGAGCTGTTTTTT
CDR3 protein: CASSPLGAINTGELFF

CDR3 length: 15
clone size: -
D gene: TRBD1
V gene: TRBV7-8
J gene: TRBJ1-3
CDR3 DNA: TGTGCCAGCAGCCAATTGGACAGGCGGGGAAACACCATATATTTT
CDR3 protein: CASSQLDRRGNTIYF

CDR3 length: 15
clone size: -
D gene: -
V gene: TRBV9
J gene: TRBJ2-3
CDR3 DNA: TGTGCCAGCAGCGCCAGGGATTCTAGCACAGATACGCAGTATTTT
CDR3 protein: CASSARDSSTDTQYF

CDR3 length: 13
clone size: -
D gene: -
V gene: TRBV4-1
J gene: TRBJ1-2
CDR3 DNA: TGCGCCAGCAGCCAAGACAGGGACTATGGCTACACCTTC
CDR3 protein: CASSQDRDYGYTF

CDR3 length: 13
clone size: -
D gene: -
V gene: TRBV3-1/TRBV3-2
J gene: TRBJ1-6
CDR3 DNA: TGTGCCAGCAGCCCCAGGGAGGATTCACCCCTCCACTTT
CDR3 protein: CASSPREDSPLHF

CDR3 length: 12
clone size: -
D gene: -
V gene: TRBV29-1
J gene: TRBJ2-1
CDR3 DNA: TGCAGCGCTGGGCTCGAACGGAATGAGCAGTTCTTC
CDR3 protein: CSAGLERNEQFF

CDR3 length: 15
clone size: -
D gene: TRBD1
V gene: TRBV5-6
J gene: TRBJ1-2
CDR3 DNA: TGTGCCAGCAGCTTGCCCGGGACAGGGCTCTATGGCTACACCTTC
CDR3 protein: CASSLPGTGLYGYTF

CDR3 length: 18
clone size: -
D gene: TRBD2
V gene: TRBV19
J gene: TRBJ2-1
CDR3 DNA: TGTGCCAGTAGTATCGACCCCCCGGGACTAGCCGCCTACAATGAGCAGTTCTTC
CDR3 protein: CASSIDPPGLAAYNEQFF

CDR3 length: 17
clone size: -
D gene: TRBD2
V gene: TRBV18
J gene: TRBJ2-1
CDR3 DNA: TGTGCCAGCTCCCTCGGGACTAGCGGGGGGTCTTACAATGAGCAGTTCTTC
CDR3 protein: CASSLGTSGGSYNEQFF

CDR3 length: 14
clone size: -
D gene: -
V gene: TRBV18
J gene: TRBJ2-5
CDR3 DNA: TGTGCCAGCTCACCTAAGGGGGACCAAGAGACCCAGTACTTC
CDR3 protein: CASSPKGDQETQYF

CDR3 length: 15
clone size: -
D gene: -
V gene: TRBV5-4
J gene: TRBJ2-2
CDR3 DNA: TGTGCCAGCAGCCCGCCAACGGGAGCCACCGGGGAGCTGTTTTTT
CDR3 protein: CASSPPTGATGELFF

CDR3 length: 16
clone size: -
D gene: TRBD1
V gene: TRBV5-4
J gene: TRBJ1-1
CDR3 DNA: TGTGCCAGCAGTGGAACATATCAGACAGGGATGACTGAAGCTTTCTTT
CDR3 protein: CASSGTYQTGMTEAFF

CDR3 length: 17
clone size: -
D gene: -
V gene: TRBV2
J gene: TRBJ2-1
CDR3 DNA: TGTGCCAGCAGTCCCCGGACTCTCCCCCGCTCCTACAATGAGCAGTTCTTC
CDR3 protein: CASSPRTLPRSYNEQFF